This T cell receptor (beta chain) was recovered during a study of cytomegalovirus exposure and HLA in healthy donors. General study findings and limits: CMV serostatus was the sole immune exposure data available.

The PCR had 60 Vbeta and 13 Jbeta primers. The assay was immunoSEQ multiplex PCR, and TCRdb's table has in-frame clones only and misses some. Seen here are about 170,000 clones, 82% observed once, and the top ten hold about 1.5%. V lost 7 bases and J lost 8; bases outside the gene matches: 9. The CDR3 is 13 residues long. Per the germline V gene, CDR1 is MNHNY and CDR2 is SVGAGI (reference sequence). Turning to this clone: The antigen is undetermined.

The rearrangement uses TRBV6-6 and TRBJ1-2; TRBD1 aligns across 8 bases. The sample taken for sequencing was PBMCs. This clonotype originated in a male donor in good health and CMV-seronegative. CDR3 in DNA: TGTGCCAGCACCGGTTCAGGGGGCTCAGGCTACACCTTC. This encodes CASTGSGGSGYTF.